This TCR beta chain was recorded in a study of T cells in Graves' hyperthyroidism and ophthalmopathy. There are many counts of this clonotype. PBMCs were collected from an approximately 9.2 ml volume of fresh peripheral blood. The CDR3 regions of TCR beta were amplified from RNA transcripts. TCR CDR3 regions were first amplified by RT-PCR with HTBI primers. TCRdb processed the multiplex PCR reads anew with MiXCR; each CDR3 protein has one entry. The repertoire includes about 640,000 distinct CDR3 sequences, less than 25% of them detected once, and under 35% sits in the top ten. The sequence derives from a man under 40 with Graves' ophthalmopathy. Sample: blood.

The CDR3 nucleotides are TGTGCCAGCAGCTTATTCGGGACTAGCCGTCACACCGGGGAGCTGTTTTTT. Translated, it gives CASSLFGTSRHTGELFF. This chain connects TRBV7-3 to TRBJ2-2; 9 nucleotides align to TRBD2. Germline V lookup: CDR1 SGHTA, CDR2 FQGTGA. The junction had 7 bases not matched to a gene; V was cut back by 2 bases and J by 3 bases. This CDR3 has 17 residues. Filled out from reference TRBV7-3 and TRBJ2-2, the complete variable domain reads GAGVSQTPSNKVTEKGKYVELRCDPISGHTALYWYRQSLGQGPEFLIYFQGTGAADDSGLPNDRFFAVRPEGSVSTLKIQRTERGDSAVYLCASSLFGTSRHTGELFFGEGSRLTVL.